The clone carrying this T cell receptor beta chain has a count of ten or more. No antigen is known for it. Germline assignment: CDR1 DFQATT and CDR2 SNEGSKA (reference sequence). The CDR3 has 14 residues. The V and J ends lost 6 bases and 2 bases respectively, with 17 bases between them. Combining iRepertoire HTBI primers with Arm-PCR of CDR3 regions, the authors built TCR beta libraries. The authors' processing: Spanning all samples, the identified segments comprised some 62 TRBV and around 15 TRBJ. TCRdb passed the multiplex PCR reads through MiXCR, listing each CDR3 protein once. V and J calls and clone size were set by TCRdb, not the authors. The table has 300,000 to 400,000 distinct CDR3 sequences, roughly a sixth seen once. Time point here: newly diagnosed GD, antithyroid drugs for less than 3 months. The TCR library was made from RNA that had been extracted from PBMCs in TRIzol. An endocrinology department in Xi'an, China, supplied the patients.

This sample was taken from a study of regulatory T cells in long-lasting Graves disease. Study background: Graves' patients, newly diagnosed, had taken antithyroid drugs under 3 months.

General study points: Persistent disease was associated with favored TRBV28 usage and with favored use of TRBJ1-2 and TRBJ2-5.

This receptor was obtained from a female donor with Graves disease. The V gene is TRBV20-1, the J gene TRBJ2-7, with D maybe TRBD1 (5 bases). The sample was peripheral blood mononuclear cells (PBMCs), taken at new diagnosis, from a patient treated with antithyroid drugs. As DNA, the CDR3 is TGCAGTGCCCCAACCCAGGGCGTGACCTACGAGCAGTACTTC. This translates into CSAPTQGVTYEQYF.